A single sample gave rise to the 30 T cell receptor beta chains below, sequenced in a study of blood T cells in healthy people across ages. PCR was performed a second time for roughly 7 to 12 cycles using a sample-barcoded 5' primer and a J-beta primer mix. TCRdb re-called the 5' RACE reads with MiXCR, one entry per CDR3 protein. The profile covers 650,000 to 1,000,000 distinct CDR3 sequences, with 30% to 45% appearing a single time and approximately 13% taken by the ten largest. Material: blood. Receptors originate from a man aged 18-30 years in good health.

This clonotype was observed a few times. This chain links TRBV28 with TRBJ2-3, with TRBD1 matching 10 bases. This CDR3 has 14 residues. Germline loops: CDR1 MDHEN, CDR2 SYDVKM. Trimming removed 8 bases from V and 3 bases from J; junction bases left unmatched: 5. DNA for the CDR3: TGTGCCAGCGCGACAGGGGGCGCAACAGATACGCAGTATTTT. Translated: CASATGGATDTQYF.

This clonotype was seen repeatedly, ten times or more. The chain is built from TRBV7-9 and TRBJ2-3; 9 positions match TRBD1. The CDR3 covers 18 residues. J was trimmed by 5 bases and V by 0 bases; bases with no gene match: 12. Germline CDR1 is SEHNR and CDR2 is FQNEAQ (reference sequence). The CDR3 DNA reads as TGTGCCAGCAGCTTAGCGACGGCGGGACAGGGCCGTAAAGATACGCAGTATTTT. Amino acid sequence: CASSLATAGQGRKDTQYF.

The chain uses TRBV7-8 and TRBJ2-1; 7 bases line up with TRBD2. The assigned J gene may be wrong: the sequence end matches TRBJ2-7 better. CDR1 is SGHVS and CDR2 is FQNEAQ in the germline V gene. The CDR3 has 15 amino acids. The CDR3 DNA reads as TGTGCCAGCAGCTTCGGAGCGGGAATGTACAATGAGCAGTACTTC. As protein: CASSFGAGMYNEQYF.

The chain recombines TRBV20-1 with TRBJ2-7; D not resolved. CDR3 length: 14 residues. The germline V and J ends were trimmed by 3 bases and 0 bases, with 12 bases remaining between them. Germline V gene lookup returns CDR1 DFQATT and CDR2 SNEGSKA (reference sequence). The CDR3 DNA follows: TGCAGTGCTAGGAGTAGCCTATCCTCCTACGAGCAGTACTTC. Translating it yields CSARSSLSSYEQYF.

The chain combines TRBV9 with TRBJ2-2; D unresolved. This CDR3 is 17 amino acids long. Germline V gene data show CDR1 as SGDLS and CDR2 as YYNGEE. The V gene lost 0 bases and the J gene lost 0 bases, with 12 bases spanning the gap. This chain's CDR3 is CASSVAQAGPNTGELFF. CDR3 DNA: TGTGCCAGCAGCGTAGCTCAGGCAGGACCGAACACCGGGGAGCTGTTTTTT.

This clonotype was seen only a few times. The J gene is TRBJ2-1, the V gene TRBV4-3, with D possibly being TRBD1 or TRBD2 (5 bases each). Judging by the DNA end, TRBJ2-7 fits better; the J call may be wrong. The CDR3 is made up of 16 amino acids. Germline values: CDR1 LGHNA, CDR2 YSLEER. The CDR3, as DNA: TGCGCCAGCAGCCAAGATAGGGGCAGCGACTACAATGAGCAGTACTTC. It encodes CASSQDRGSDYNEQYF.

The J gene is TRBJ2-1, the V gene TRBV11-2; D is tentatively TRBD1 or TRBD2 (5 bases each). The CDR3 runs 15 residues. The V gene's germline CDR1 is SGHAT and CDR2 FQNNGV. V was clipped by 5 bases and J by 4 bases, with 15 bases between them. The CDR3 sequence is CASSTRDQEYNEQFF. The CDR3 bases are TGTGCCAGCAGCACCCGGGACCAAGAATACAATGAGCAGTTCTTC.

V gene TRBV4-1 combines with J gene TRBJ2-1; TRBD1 aligns across 7 bases. The CDR3 covers 15 residues. The V and J ends lost 2 bases and 10 bases, in that order; junction bases with no gene match: 11. From germline, CDR1 is MGHRA and CDR2 YSYEKL. The chain's CDR3 is CASSQIRTGTYEQFF. In DNA, the CDR3 is TGCGCCAGCAGCCAAATTCGGACAGGAACCTACGAGCAGTTCTTC.

This sequence joins TRBV4-2 and TRBJ1-6; no clear D. Germline V gene data show CDR1 as LGHNA and CDR2 as YNFKEQ. CDR3 size: 14 residues. V lost 0 bases and J 10 bases, leaving 10 bases between the germline ends. The CDR3 loop is CASSQEGLGSPLHF. The DNA of the CDR3 is TGTGCCAGCAGCCAAGAGGGCCTTGGATCACCCCTCCACTTT.

The chain uses TRBV7-9 and TRBJ1-6, with 7 nucleotides matching TRBD1. Unmatched junction bases numbered 11, after V lost 5 bases and J lost 10 bases. Germline V gene data show CDR1 as SEHNR and CDR2 as FQNEAQ (reference sequence). The CDR3 runs 15 residues. The CDR3, as DNA: TGTGCCAGCAGCCGCTTGACAGGGATTGAGTCACCCCTCCACTTT. Translation gives CASSRLTGIESPLHF.

This clonotype was found once. A much larger clone differs by one base, so this may be a read error. The CDR3 does not close with the conserved phenylalanine or tryptophan, likely indicating a read error. The chain is built from TRBV4-3 and TRBJ2-5; D unclear. This CDR3 spans 14 amino acids. The germline CDR1 and CDR2 sequences are LGHNA and YSLEER. V shed 0 bases and J shed 3 bases, with 8 bases lying between them. The CDR3 DNA is TGCGCCAGCAGCCAAGATCCCGAGGAAGAGACCCAGTACTCC. Protein: CASSQDPEEETQYS.

The chain recombines TRBV6-5 with TRBJ2-7; 8 bases are shared with TRBD1. After removal of 6 bases from V and 2 bases from J, the junction contained 9 bases not matched to a gene. The CDR3 is 15 residues long. The germline V gene has CDR1 MNHEY and CDR2 SVGAGI. The CDR3 DNA sequence: TGTGCCAGCAGACTCGGGACAGGTGAGGCCTACGAGCAGTACTTC. Translation gives CASRLGTGEAYEQYF.

This chain links TRBV29-1 with TRBJ2-4; 10 nucleotides align to TRBD2. The CDR3 has 12 amino acids. Germline CDR1 SQVTM, CDR2 ANQGSEA. V dropped 5 bases and J dropped 13; count of bases not matched to a gene: 8. Written as DNA, the CDR3 is TGCAGCGTTAGCGGGGGGGCTGGTGAGCAGTACTTC. Translated, it gives CSVSGGAGEQYF.

The chain has TRBV30 and TRBJ2-3; a possible D gene is TRBD1 (6 bases). Germline V CDR1 and CDR2: GTSNPN, SVGIG (reference sequence). There are 16 residues in the CDR3. Trimming shortened V by 1 base and J by 2 bases, and 16 bases separated the two germline ends. CDR3 sequence reads: CAWSDLQGIPTDTQYF. The CDR3, as DNA: TGTGCCTGGAGTGACTTACAGGGAATCCCCACAGATACGCAGTATTTT.

J is TRBJ2-7 and V is TRBV9; a weak D match, TRBD1 (7 bases). The CDR3 extends over 16 amino acids. Trimming stripped 10 bases from V and 6 bases from J, with 29 bases between. Per the germline V gene, CDR1 is SGDLS and CDR2 is YYNGEE. The chain's CDR3 is CASPSEAGGKGCEQYF. The CDR3 DNA is TGTGCCTCCCCTAGCGAGGCAGGGGGTAAAGGCTGCGAGCAGTACTTC.

This clonotype was detected a few times. This sequence joins TRBV20-1 and TRBJ1-1; no reliable D call. Germline V gives CDR1 DFQATT, CDR2 SNEGSKA (reference sequence). The CDR3 length is 13 residues. Trimming cost V 2 bases and J 11 bases, with 18 bases left between them. The CDR3 region is CSARPPGVPWAFF. DNA of the CDR3: TGCAGTGCTAGACCCCCTGGGGTCCCTTGGGCTTTCTTT.

This clonotype has only a few counts. The chain couples TRBV7-9 to TRBJ1-2, with TRBD1 identical over 7 bases. The CDR3 spans 18 residues. The ends lost 4 bases at V and 3 bases at J; junction bases unmatched: 17. Germline CDR1 SEHNR, CDR2 FQNEAQ (reference sequence). Here the CDR3 reads CASSSTSGTADYDYGYTF. The CDR3, as DNA: TGTGCCAGCAGCTCGACCTCCGGGACAGCCGATTACGACTATGGCTACACCTTC.

The V call is TRBV29-1, the J call TRBJ1-1; a weak D match, TRBD1 (5 bases). The CDR3 extends over 15 amino acids. V was trimmed by 6 bases and J by 0 bases, leaving 17 bases between them. Germline V CDR1 and CDR2: SQVTM, ANQGSEA. The CDR3 region is CSVSKTANMNTEAFF. Here the CDR3 DNA reads TGCAGCGTCTCTAAGACAGCCAACATGAACACTGAAGCTTTCTTT.

The CDR3 region is CASSSSRGGQRGGYNEQFF. CDR3 DNA: TGCGCCAGCAGCTCCTCACGGGGTGGACAGCGGGGGGGGTACAATGAGCAGTTCTTC. J is TRBJ2-1 and V is TRBV5-1; 10 nucleotides line up with TRBD2. J was trimmed by 4 bases and V by 3 bases; bases with no gene match: 16. CDR1 is SGHRS, CDR2 YFSETQ, per germline. This CDR3 region has 19 residues.

The CDR3 loop reads CASSSTGSRCEQYF. The CDR3 DNA follows: TGTGCCAGCAGTTCGACAGGGTCAAGGTGCGAGCAGTACTTC. The chain uses TRBV27 and TRBJ2-4; 7 positions agree with TRBD1. The J call could be wrong; TRBJ2-7 is a better fit for the DNA end. This CDR3 region has 14 residues. Germline V gene data show CDR1 as MNHEY and CDR2 as SMNVEV (reference sequence).

This chain links TRBV11-1 with TRBJ2-2, with 8 bases lining up with TRBD2. The CDR3 sequence is 17 residues long. V shed 6 bases, J shed 0 bases, and the junction held 9 bases outside the gene matches. Germline CDR1 reads SGHAT; CDR2 reads FQDESV (reference sequence). The CDR3 protein is CASRPERGNPNTGELFF. The CDR3 nucleotides read TGTGCCAGCAGACCCGAGCGGGGGAATCCGAACACCGGGGAGCTGTTTTTT. The variable domain in full, with the rest retrieved from reference TRBV11-1 and TRBJ2-2, is EAEVAQSPRYKITEKSQAVAFWCDPISGHATLYWYRQILGQGPELLVQFQDESVVDDSQLPKDRFSAERLKGVDSTLKIQPAELGDSAMYLCASRPERGNPNTGELFFGEGSRLTVL.

The gene calls are TRBV24-1 and TRBJ2-7; 8 nucleotides line up with TRBD2. There are 16 residues in the CDR3. The J segment lost 7 bases and the V segment lost 9 bases, leaving 19 bases of the junction unmatched. Germline-derived CDR1 and CDR2 are KGHDR and SFDVKD. CDR3 nucleotides: TGTGCCACCCAATCGGTGACGGGGGGGCCCTACAATGAGCAGTACTTC. It codes for CATQSVTGGPYNEQYF.

This clonotype was seen many times. At one end, the junction sequence differs from germline, possibly due to a read error. V is TRBV5-1 and J is TRBJ2-1; TRBD2 aligns across 9 bases. The germline gives CDR1 SGHRS, CDR2 YFSETQ. There are 15 residues in the CDR3. The CDR3: CASSPTSGSYNEQFF. The CDR3 bases are TGTGCCAGCAGTCCGACTAGCGGTTCCTACAATGAGCAGTTCTTC.

J is TRBJ2-7 and V is TRBV30; perhaps TRBD1 as D (6 bases). The CDR3 sequence is 12 residues long. Germline loops: CDR1 GTSNPN, CDR2 SVGIG (reference sequence). The V and J ends lost 5 bases and 0 bases respectively, with 8 bases between them. This chain's CDR3 is CAWGQTSYEQYF. CDR3 nucleotides: TGTGCCTGGGGACAGACCTCCTACGAGCAGTACTTC.

This clonotype has more than one count but fewer than ten. V and J are TRBV5-1 and TRBJ1-2; D is undetermined. Trimming stripped 1 base from V and 6 bases from J, with 19 bases between. Germline V lookup: CDR1 SGHRS, CDR2 YFSETQ. The CDR3 runs 16 residues. CDR3 DNA sequence: TGCGCCAGCAGCTTGACGGACGCAGCGGCGAGGAATGGCTACACCTTC. It specifies CASSLTDAAARNGYTF.

This clonotype showed up just once. At one end the junction does not follow the germline gene, possibly because of a read error. The rearrangement uses TRBV20-1 and TRBJ2-4; D might be TRBD1 (5 bases). The germline gives CDR1 DFQATT, CDR2 SNEGSKA (reference sequence). The CDR3 has 14 amino acids. The CDR3 loop reads CGAYAGLSKNIQYF. The DNA of the CDR3 is TGCGGTGCTTACGCAGGGTTGTCCAAAAACATTCAGTACTTC.

This chain connects TRBV20-1 to TRBJ2-1, with 8 nucleotides matching TRBD1. The J segment lost 1 base and the V segment lost 5 bases, leaving 7 bases of the junction unmatched. The CDR3 is 15 amino acids. Germline CDR1 reads DFQATT; CDR2 reads SNEGSKA (reference sequence). In nucleotides, the CDR3 is TGCAGTGCTCCCCGACAGGGGTTATCCTACAATGAGCAGTTCTTC. Protein product: CSAPRQGLSYNEQFF.

On this clonotype: One end of the junction fails to match germline, which may point to a read error. The V and J genes are TRBV7-2 and TRBJ2-5; the match to TRBD1 covers 8 bases. The CDR3 is 15 residues long. The germline gives CDR1 SGHTA, CDR2 FQGNSA. The CDR3 spells CAGSLATDRGKTQYF. The CDR3 coding sequence is TGTGCCGGCAGCTTAGCGACAGACAGGGGAAAGACCCAGTACTTC.

The table lists this clonotype with a count of one. The chain couples TRBV27 to TRBJ2-4, with 9 bases matching TRBD2. The J call may be in error: the DNA end matches TRBJ2-5 better. The germline gives CDR1 MNHEY, CDR2 SMNVEV (reference sequence). The CDR3 has 14 residues. The CDR3 coding sequence is TGTGCCAGCAGCCGTAGCGGGAGTACAAAGACCCAGTACTTC. This sequence encodes CASSRSGSTKTQYF.

This clonotype was counted many times. The chain joins TRBV7-8 to TRBJ1-4; D is uncertain. Germline-derived CDR1 and CDR2 are SGHVS and FQNEAQ. The V gene lost 0 bases and the J gene lost 7 bases, with 6 bases spanning the gap. The length of the CDR3 is 13 residues. The DNA of the CDR3 is TGTGCCAGCAGCTTAGCCGAGAGTGAAAAACTGTTTTTT. It specifies CASSLAESEKLFF.